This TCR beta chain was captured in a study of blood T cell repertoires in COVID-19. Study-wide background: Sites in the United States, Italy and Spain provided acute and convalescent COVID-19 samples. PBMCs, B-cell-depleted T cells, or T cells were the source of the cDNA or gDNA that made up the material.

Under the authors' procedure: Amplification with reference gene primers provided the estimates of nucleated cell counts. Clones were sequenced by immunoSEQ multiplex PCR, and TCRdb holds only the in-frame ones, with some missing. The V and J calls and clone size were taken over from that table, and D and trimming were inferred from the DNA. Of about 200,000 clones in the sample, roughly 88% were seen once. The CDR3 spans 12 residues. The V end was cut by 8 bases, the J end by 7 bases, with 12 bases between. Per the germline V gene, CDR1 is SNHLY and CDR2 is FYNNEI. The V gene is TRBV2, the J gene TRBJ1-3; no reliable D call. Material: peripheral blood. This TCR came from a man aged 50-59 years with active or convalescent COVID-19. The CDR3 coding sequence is TGTGCCAGCTCGGCGGGATCGAACACCATATATTTT. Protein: CASSAGSNTIYF.